The 8 T cell receptor beta chains below were found in one sample sequenced in a study of blood T cell repertoires in COVID-19. The table came from immunoSEQ multiplex PCR; TCRdb's copy has only in-frame clones and leaves some out. The sample lists 150,000 to 180,000 clones, about 90% occurring once. The sample consisted of peripheral blood. These receptors all stem from a man aged 45-60 years with acute or convalescent COVID-19.

V usage is TRBV7-2 and J usage is TRBJ2-6, with D unclear. The germline V gene has CDR1 SGHTA and CDR2 FQGNSA. V was trimmed by 5 bases and J by 0 bases, leaving 17 bases between them. The CDR3 is made up of 18 amino acids. The CDR3 here is CASSTIRLKSSGANVLTF. CDR3 coding DNA: TGTGCCAGCAGCACTATAAGGCTTAAGAGCTCTGGGGCCAACGTCCTGACTTTC.

This clone has only a few counts. V is TRBV9 and J is TRBJ1-2; D is perhaps TRBD1 (5 bases). The CDR3 is made up of 14 amino acids. The V gene lost 4 bases and the J gene lost 2 bases, with 12 bases spanning the gap. Looked up from germline, CDR1 is SGDLS and CDR2 is YYNGEE. CDR3 loop: CASSPRTSNYGYTF. The DNA of the CDR3 is TGTGCCAGCAGCCCTCGGACATCAAACTATGGCTACACCTTC.

The rearrangement links TRBV3-1 (or the pseudogene TRBV3-2) to TRBJ2-2; D may be TRBD2 (6 bases). The germline gives CDR1 LGHDT, CDR2 YNNKEL (reference sequence). The CDR3 length is 16 residues. V lost 4 bases and J 7 bases, leaving 19 bases between the germline ends. The chain's CDR3 is CASSRGAAGRYGELFF. CDR3 bases: TGTGCCAGCAGCCGAGGGGCGGCGGGGAGGTACGGGGAGCTGTTTTTT.

The chain combines TRBV30 with TRBJ2-5; TRBD2 might be the D (6 bases). CDR1 is GTSNPN and CDR2 is SVGIG in the germline V gene (reference sequence). CDR3 length: 13 amino acids. V lost 2 bases and J 4 bases, leaving 11 bases between the germline ends. In nucleotides, the CDR3 is TGTGCCTGGAGTAGGCCCGGGGGAGAGACCCAGTACTTC. This gives the protein CAWSRPGGETQYF.

The V call is TRBV5-8, the J call TRBJ1-2; D is perhaps TRBD1 (6 bases). Germline V CDR1 and CDR2: SGHTS, YDEGEE. The CDR3 consists of 12 residues. Trimming removed 6 bases at V and 4 bases at J, with 10 bases between. The CDR3 here is CASMGTTYGYTF. CDR3 sequence (DNA): TGTGCCAGCATGGGGACAACCTATGGCTACACCTTC.

The CDR3 loop reads CAPPDRSKWSYEQYV. In nucleotides, the CDR3 is TGTGCCCCGCCGGACAGGTCGAAATGGTCCTACGAGCAGTACGTC. V usage is TRBV6-5 and J usage is TRBJ2-7, with 7 bases identical to TRBD1. CDR3 length equals 15 residues. Trimming took 11 bases from V and 1 from J; bases not matched to a gene: 14. Per germline, CDR1 MNHEY and CDR2 SVGAGI.

This clone was recorded only once. The chain joins TRBV7-2 to TRBJ2-3; no definite D call. Germline CDR1 SGHTA, CDR2 FQGNSA. CDR3 length equals 13 residues. V was clipped by 4 bases and J by 0 bases, with 5 bases between them. CDR3 nucleotide sequence: TGTGCCAGCAGCTCCTCTAGCACAGATACGCAGTATTTT. Amino acids: CASSSSSTDTQYF.

V usage is TRBV7-2 and J usage is TRBJ2-2; TRBD1 aligns across 9 bases. Germline CDR1 and CDR2: SGHTA and FQGNSA. The J segment lost 3 bases and the V segment lost 0 bases, leaving 5 bases of the junction unmatched. The CDR3 consists of 17 residues. CDR3 in amino acids: CASSLAGTGIYTGELFF. CDR3 sequence (DNA): TGTGCCAGCAGCTTAGCCGGGACAGGGATTTACACCGGGGAGCTGTTTTTT.